The rows below give T cell receptor beta chains drawn from one sample of a study of identical twins. TCRdb redid the calling of the 5' RACE reads with MiXCR, one entry per CDR3 protein. The table lists a few hundred thousand distinct CDR3 sequences, 12% of them singletons. The same data also went into a second study, on yellow fever vaccine responses in identical twins.

Sequenced sample: memory (CD45RO+) T cells sorted from blood. The receptors originated from a woman between 18 and 29 years old in good health. Both conserved end residues are part of each CDR3. The D gene is left open where the match is weak. The size field is filled for only some rows; it gives once, few, many or a size class.

TGTGCCAGCAGCTTCGGGGGAGCGGCCTACGAGCAGTACTTC,CASSFGGAAYEQYF,.,TRBV7-4,TRBJ2-7,.,14
TGCAGTGCTCAGCCCGGGTCGAACACCGGGGAGCTGTTTTTT,CSAQPGSNTGELFF,.,TRBV20-1,TRBJ2-2,.,14
TGTGCCAGCAGATTTACCGGACAGGGGGTCCGCTACGAGCAGTACTTC,CASRFTGQGVRYEQYF,.,TRBV6-1,TRBJ2-7,TRBD1,16
TGTGCCAGCAACCTAGCGGGAGACCAGTACGAGCAGTACTTC,CASNLAGDQYEQYF,few,TRBV7-9,TRBJ2-7,TRBD2,14
TGTGCCAGCAGTACCGGGACTAGCGGAACAGATACGCAGTATTTT,CASSTGTSGTDTQYF,few,TRBV6-1,TRBJ2-3,TRBD2,15
TGTGCCAGCAGCTATAGGGCCGGAGAGAACACTGAAGCTTTCTTT,CASSYRAGENTEAFF,.,TRBV11-2,TRBJ1-1,.,15
TGTGCCAGCAGGTTACAGATTAACACTGAAGCTTTCTTT,CASRLQINTEAFF,.,TRBV2,TRBJ1-1,.,13
TGTGCCAGCAGTTCCCGTAAAGCGGGAGGGTTGACAGATACGCAGTATTTT,CASSSRKAGGLTDTQYF,.,TRBV28,TRBJ2-3,TRBD2,17
TGTACCAGCAGTAGGCAACAGGGTGCTGTCCGGGACTCCTACAATGAGCAGTTCTTC,CTSSRQQGAVRDSYNEQFF,.,TRBV12-3/TRBV12-4,TRBJ2-1,.,19
TGCAGTGCTAGAGAGGGAGGCAGAGAGACCCAGTACTTC,CSAREGGRETQYF,few,TRBV20-1,TRBJ2-5,.,13
TGTGCCAGCATGAGACAGGGTGAGCAGTTCTTC,CASMRQGEQFF,.,TRBV6-5,TRBJ2-1,TRBD1,11
TGCAGCGCCGAGGGGGGACAGGGGGCGGTCACTGAAGCTTTCTTT,CSAEGGQGAVTEAFF,many,TRBV29-1,TRBJ1-1,TRBD1,15
TGTGCCAGCAGCCAAGTGGGTGGCTACACCTTC,CASSQVGGYTF,many,TRBV3-1,TRBJ1-2,.,11
TGCGCCAGCAGTGCTCAGCCTAGCGGGGGCGGGGTCCTGACTTTC,CASSAQPSGGGVLTF,few,TRBV5-1,TRBJ2-6,TRBD2,15
TGTGCCAGCAGCTTACTTTTGGGTACCACCGGGGAGCTGTTTTTT,CASSLLLGTTGELFF,few,TRBV7-9,TRBJ2-2,.,15
TGTGCCAGCAGCCCGACGGGGGCACGTGGCGAGCAGTACTTC,CASSPTGARGEQYF,.,TRBV7-2,TRBJ2-7,.,14
TGTGCCACCAGCTTCGGGGGGGTCTACAATGAGCAGTTCTTC,CATSFGGVYNEQFF,.,TRBV15,TRBJ2-1,TRBD2,14
TGTGCTAGTGGTTTAGGCACAAACACCGGGGAGCTGTTTTTT,CASGLGTNTGELFF,few,TRBV12-5,TRBJ2-2,.,14
TGCAGTGCTAGAGACCTCCTGACAGGGTGGGGTTACAATGAGCAGTTCTTC,CSARDLLTGWGYNEQFF,few,TRBV20-1,TRBJ2-1,TRBD1,17
TGTGCCAGCGGAGGACAGGGGGCATTGACGGGGGCCAACGTCCTGACTTTC,CASGGQGALTGANVLTF,few,TRBV2,TRBJ2-6,TRBD1,17
TGTGCCAGCAGTTTAGGCCTAGCGGGAGGAACAGATACGCAGTATTTT,CASSLGLAGGTDTQYF,few,TRBV28,TRBJ2-3,TRBD2,16
TGTGCCAGCAGCTTAAGAGCCGGGGGGTCATACGAGCAGTACTTC,CASSLRAGGSYEQYF,few,TRBV11-2,TRBJ2-7,TRBD2,15
TGTGCCAGCAGTGACCTAACCGGAGGCAATGAGCAGTTCTTC,CASSDLTGGNEQFF,many,TRBV6-4,TRBJ2-1,.,14
TGTGCCACCAGCAGAGACGCACGGTACAATGAGCAGTTCTTC,CATSRDARYNEQFF,.,TRBV15,TRBJ2-1,.,14
TGCGCCAGCAGTCTTTTCGATTTAGATACGCAGTATTTT,CASSLFDLDTQYF,.,TRBV23-1,TRBJ2-3,.,13
TGCGCCAGCAGGCCCGGGACAGGGCCACAGGAGCAGTACTTC,CASRPGTGPQEQYF,few,TRBV5-1,TRBJ2-7,TRBD1,14
TGTGCCAGCAGCGTCAAGGGCACGAACACCGGGGAGCTGTTTTTT,CASSVKGTNTGELFF,many,TRBV9,TRBJ2-2,.,15
TGTGCCAGCAGCCTCGGACTATCACGGTCCGATACGCAGTATTTT,CASSLGLSRSDTQYF,.,TRBV7-2,TRBJ2-3,.,15
TGCGCCAGCAGCTTGGGACAATCGACCTATGGCTACACCTTC,CASSLGQSTYGYTF,many,TRBV5-1,TRBJ1-2,.,14
TGTGCCAGCAGTGCTAGGGGGAGTGTATACAATGAGCAGTTCTTC,CASSARGSVYNEQFF,few,TRBV12-3/TRBV12-4,TRBJ2-1,.,15
TGTGCCAGCAGCCACAATATCTACGAGCAGTACTTC,CASSHNIYEQYF,few,TRBV3-1,TRBJ2-7,.,12
TGTGCCAGCAGCTTGGGGCGGACAGGGACATTCCAAGAGACCCAGTACTTC,CASSLGRTGTFQETQYF,many,TRBV5-6,TRBJ2-5,TRBD1,17
TGTGCCAGCAGTCCCAACAGGAGGAACACTGAAGCTTTCTTT,CASSPNRRNTEAFF,few,TRBV6-2/TRBV6-3,TRBJ1-1,.,14
TGCAGTGCTAGAGATTTGGGAGGGAGGGCCGGTCGGGGCGAGCAGTTCTTC,CSARDLGGRAGRGEQFF,few,TRBV20-1,TRBJ2-1,TRBD2,17
TGCAGTGCTAAGACAGGGTCGGTCAAAAACATTCAGTACTTC,CSAKTGSVKNIQYF,.,TRBV20-1,TRBJ2-4,TRBD1,14
TGTGCCAGCGGGGGACTAGCATCAGATACGCAGTATTTT,CASGGLASDTQYF,many,TRBV9,TRBJ2-3,TRBD2,13
TGTGCCAGCAATAGAGACACCACCGGGGAGCTGTTTTTT,CASNRDTTGELFF,many,TRBV12-3/TRBV12-4,TRBJ2-2,.,13
TGTGCCAGCAGCTTAGATACAGCTTATAATTCACCCCTCCACTTT,CASSLDTAYNSPLHF,many,TRBV7-3,TRBJ1-6,.,15
TGTGCCAGCAGCTTCTCTCTAGCGGGGGGGTCGTACAATGAGCAGTTCTTC,CASSFSLAGGSYNEQFF,many,TRBV11-2,TRBJ2-1,TRBD2,17
TGTGCCAGCAGCTTTGAGGGGGCCCATGGCTACACCTTC,CASSFEGAHGYTF,.,TRBV7-9,TRBJ1-2,TRBD1,13
TGTGCCAGCAGTTTTCTTGACGGGAATGGGAATGAGCAGTTCTTC,CASSFLDGNGNEQFF,many,TRBV28,TRBJ2-1,.,15
TGTGCCAGCAGTTCCTGGGGAGGGGGAACCTACGAGCAGTACTTC,CASSSWGGGTYEQYF,few,TRBV6-5,TRBJ2-7,.,15
TGTGCCAGCAGCCCCCGACAGGGGATTCAGACCCTCCACTTT,CASSPRQGIQTLHF,few,TRBV7-9,TRBJ1-6,TRBD1,14
TGTGCCAGCAGTTTAGCACTTCTGACTAGCGGGAGGGGGATCGCCTTC,CASSLALLTSGRGIAF,few,TRBV12-3/TRBV12-4,TRBJ2-7,TRBD2,16
TGCGCCAGCAGCCAACACGGACAGGGGGCCTACGAGCAGTACTTC,CASSQHGQGAYEQYF,.,TRBV4-3,TRBJ2-7,TRBD1,15
TGTGCCAGCAGCTACTTTCTAGCGGGAGTGACGTACTACAATGAGCAGTTCTTC,CASSYFLAGVTYYNEQFF,many,TRBV6-2/TRBV6-3,TRBJ2-1,TRBD2,18